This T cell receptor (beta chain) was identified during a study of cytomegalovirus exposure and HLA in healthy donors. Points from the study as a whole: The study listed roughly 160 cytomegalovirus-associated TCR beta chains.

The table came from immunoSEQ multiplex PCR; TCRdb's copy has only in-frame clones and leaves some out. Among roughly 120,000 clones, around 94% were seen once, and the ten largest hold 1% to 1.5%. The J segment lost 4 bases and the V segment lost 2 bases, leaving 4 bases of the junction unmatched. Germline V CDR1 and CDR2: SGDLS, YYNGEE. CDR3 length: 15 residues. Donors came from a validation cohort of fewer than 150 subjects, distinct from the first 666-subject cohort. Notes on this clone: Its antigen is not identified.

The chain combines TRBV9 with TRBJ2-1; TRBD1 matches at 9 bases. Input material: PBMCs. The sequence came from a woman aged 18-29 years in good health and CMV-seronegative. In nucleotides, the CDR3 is TGTGCCAGCAGCGTTGGGACAGGGCCATACAATGAGCAGTTCTTC. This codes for CASSVGTGPYNEQFF.